The TCR beta chain described here comes from a study of cytomegalovirus exposure and HLA in healthy donors. The study's findings and limits: In a later analysis, a genetic analysis reported fewer productive-TCR N-insertions in an Asian-associated ancestry cluster than the cohort average. Cytomegalovirus association was assigned to over 150 TCR beta chains. TCR beta V- and J-gene trimming was later associated with a missense DCLRE1C variant. In an earlier analysis, most TCR beta V segments were productive about 87% or about 30% of the time.

Remarks on this clone: Its target is unknown.

Primers included in the PCR were 60 Vbeta and 13 Jbeta primers. TCRdb keeps only in-frame clones here, not all; method: immunoSEQ multiplex PCR. The sample includes roughly 96,000 clones, roughly 79% of them seen just once. With V trimmed by 6 bases and J by 6 bases, 0 bases remained unmatched. The CDR3 runs 11 residues. Germline loops: CDR1 LNHDA, CDR2 SQIVND (reference sequence). The TCR was taken from a female donor in good health and CMV-seropositive. Sample: PBMCs. V gene TRBV19 combines with J gene TRBJ1-2; 8 bases agree with TRBD1. The CDR3 nucleotides read TGTGCCAGTAGGACAGGGGATGGCTACACCTTC. Protein sequence: CASRTGDGYTF.